Reported below is one T cell receptor (beta chain). Its matching antigen is unknown. The sample comes from a study of T cells after yellow fever vaccination. A universal primer site and UMIs were added as TCR cDNA was made by 5'RACE template switching. One entry per CDR3 protein results from TCRdb running MiXCR on the 5' RACE reads. Of under 400,000 distinct CDR3 sequences in the sample, approximately 13% were seen once. There are 17 residues in the CDR3. The J segment lost 4 bases and the V segment lost 4 bases, leaving 13 bases of the junction unmatched. In germline, CDR1 is SGDLS, CDR2 YYNGEE. Study-level findings and limits: The study re-detected most primary-vaccination clones after the booster (under 97% CD4, almost 90% CD8). Repertoires obtained by FACS sorting could include abundant clonotypes that entered as contaminants from the bulk population. Peak timing came faster in the weaker secondary response, day 5 versus 15.

This receptor was identified in a man aged 18-30 years who received the YFV17D yellow fever vaccine. This specimen was CD4+ T cells sorted from PBMCs, taken 15 days after the yellow fever booster vaccination. The chain links TRBV9 to TRBJ2-3; TRBD2 matches at 9 bases. In nucleotides, the CDR3 is TGTGCCAGCAGCTTGAGTGGCGCGGGGGGGCCGCCAGATACGCAGTATTTT. It specifies CASSLSGAGGPPDTQYF.